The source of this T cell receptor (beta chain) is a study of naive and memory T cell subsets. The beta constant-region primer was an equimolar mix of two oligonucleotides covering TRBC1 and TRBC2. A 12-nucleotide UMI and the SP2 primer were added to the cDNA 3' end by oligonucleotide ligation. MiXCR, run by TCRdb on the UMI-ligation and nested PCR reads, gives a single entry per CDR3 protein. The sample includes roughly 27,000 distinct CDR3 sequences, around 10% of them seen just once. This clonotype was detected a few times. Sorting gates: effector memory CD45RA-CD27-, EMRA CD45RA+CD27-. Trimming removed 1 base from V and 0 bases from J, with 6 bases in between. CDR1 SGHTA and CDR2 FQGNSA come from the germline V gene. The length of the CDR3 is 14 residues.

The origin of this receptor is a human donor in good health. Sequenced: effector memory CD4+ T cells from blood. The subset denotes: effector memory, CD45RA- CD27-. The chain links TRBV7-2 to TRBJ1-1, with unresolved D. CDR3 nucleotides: TGTGCCAGCAGCTTAGATCAAGTGAACACTGAAGCTTTCTTT. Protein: CASSLDQVNTEAFF. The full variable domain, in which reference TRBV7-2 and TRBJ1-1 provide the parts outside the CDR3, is GAGVSQSPSNKVTEKGKDVELRCDPISGHTALYWYRQSLGQGLEFLIYFQGNSAPDKSGLPSDRFSAERTGGSVSTLTIQRTQQEDSAVYLCASSLDQVNTEAFFGQGTRLTVV.